Below are 25 T cell receptor beta chains sequenced from a single sample in a study of T cells in Graves' hyperthyroidism and ophthalmopathy (dated by TCRdb to about 2019). The library came from multiplex PCR. These reads were obtained on an Illumina HiSeq 2000. The TCR beta CDR3 regions were amplified from RNA transcripts. The TCR CDR3 was subjected to a first round of RT-PCR using the HTBI primer set and the Qiagen OneStep RT-PCR kit. Using fastp at Q25 and MiXCR, TCRdb reprocessed the public reads and kept productive beta chains. Identical CDR3 proteins give one entry, which carries the most common genes and DNA. The sample table shows 130,000 to 150,000 distinct CDR3 sequences, and more than 20% are seen once. The ten largest clonotypes hold over 60% of the sample. The sample was blood. The receptors here all came from a woman aged 45-59 years with Graves' hyperthyroidism that later progressed to Graves' ophthalmopathy.

This clonotype was seen more than once but under ten times. J is TRBJ2-1 and V is TRBV20-1; D is possibly TRBD1 (6 bases). The CDR3 is made up of 15 amino acids. V lost 0 bases to trimming and J lost 9 bases, with 18 bases between them. Per germline, CDR1 DFQATT and CDR2 SNEGSKA (reference sequence). The CDR3 spells CSARELTGVLGEQFF. The CDR3 coding sequence is TGCAGTGCTAGAGAATTGACAGGTGTTTTGGGTGAGCAGTTCTTC.

The chain has TRBV5-1 and TRBJ2-7; 7 nucleotides align to TRBD2. The CDR3 has 14 amino acids. The trim removed 4 bases at V and 0 bases at J, leaving 4 bases unmatched. Germline CDR1 SGHRS, CDR2 YFSETQ. Here the CDR3 reads CASSVSGPSYEQYF. The CDR3 DNA is TGCGCCAGCAGCGTTAGCGGGCCCTCCTACGAGCAGTACTTC.

In its sample, this clonotype was seen many times. The chain employs TRBV6-1 and TRBJ1-1; D perhaps matches TRBD1 (5 bases). V dropped 3 bases and J dropped 1 base, with 12 bases sitting between them. Germline values: CDR1 MNHNS, CDR2 SASEGT. The CDR3 totals 15 residues. The chain's CDR3 is CASSDRVRANTEAFF. CDR3 in DNA: TGTGCCAGCAGTGATCGCGTCAGGGCGAACACTGAAGCTTTCTTT.

This sequence joins TRBV9 and TRBJ2-1, with 7 bases aligning to TRBD2. Germline values: CDR1 SGDLS, CDR2 YYNGEE. The CDR3 runs to 15 residues. Losses at the gene ends were 0 bases for V and 5 bases for J; bases not matched to a gene: 5. The CDR3 DNA reads TGTGCCAGCAGCGTAGGGAGCGCGGGAGACAATGAGCAGTTCTTC. It yields the protein CASSVGSAGDNEQFF.

V is TRBV11-2 and J is TRBJ1-2, with 7 bases lining up with TRBD1. The trim removed 1 base at V and 3 bases at J, leaving 2 bases unmatched. The CDR3 runs 14 residues. Germline values: CDR1 SGHAT, CDR2 FQNNGV. CDR3 residues: CASSLAGQYYGYTF. CDR3 nucleotides: TGTGCCAGCAGCTTAGCGGGACAGTACTATGGCTACACCTTC.

This clonotype came up many times. The gene calls are TRBV10-3 and TRBJ2-3; the match to TRBD1 covers 7 bases. Unmatched junction bases numbered 8, after V lost 6 bases and J lost 2 bases. Germline CDR1 ENHRY, CDR2 SYGVKD. The CDR3 has 15 residues. The chain's CDR3 is CAISQGDSPTDTQYF. In DNA, the CDR3 is TGTGCCATCAGCCAGGGGGATTCCCCCACAGATACGCAGTATTTT.

The table lists this clonotype with many counts. This chain uses TRBV20-1 with TRBJ1-6, with 9 bases that match TRBD1. The CDR3 loop spans 13 amino acids. The V gene's germline CDR1 is DFQATT and CDR2 SNEGSKA (reference sequence). V lost 2 bases, J lost 10 bases, and 3 bases stayed unmatched. The CDR3 DNA sequence: TGCAGTGCTAGAAGACAGGGGGTCTCACCCCTCCACTTT. It yields the protein CSARRQGVSPLHF.

This clonotype has only a few counts. This chain uses TRBV20-1 with TRBJ1-1; a possible D gene is TRBD1 (5 bases). V lost 6 bases and J lost 1, with 15 bases in between. The CDR3 has 14 amino acids. Germline V gene sequence: CDR1 DFQATT, CDR2 SNEGSKA (reference sequence). The CDR3 sequence is CSAGLGDRNTEAFF. CDR3 nucleotides: TGCAGTGCCGGGTTGGGTGACAGGAACACTGAAGCTTTCTTT.

This clonotype has a handful of counts. The chain carries TRBV2 and TRBJ2-7; 7 nucleotides agree with TRBD1. This CDR3 is built from 13 residues. V dropped 4 bases and J dropped 7; count of bases not matched to a gene: 7. Germline loops: CDR1 SNHLY, CDR2 FYNNEI. CDR3 sequence: CASSGQGTGEQYF. In nucleotides, the CDR3 is TGTGCCAGCAGTGGACAGGGAACCGGGGAGCAGTACTTC.

In its sample, this clonotype was seen many times. The rearrangement uses TRBV20-1 and TRBJ2-3, with D unresolved. From germline, CDR1 is DFQATT and CDR2 SNEGSKA (reference sequence). Trimming removed 5 bases from V and 0 bases from J, with 12 bases in between. The CDR3 covers 14 residues. The CDR3 coding sequence is TGCAGTGCTTTCCCCGCCTTAAGCACAGATACGCAGTATTTT. Its protein is CSAFPALSTDTQYF.

The chain joins TRBV7-9 to TRBJ1-2; 11 bases map to TRBD1. Germline V gives CDR1 SEHNR, CDR2 FQNEAQ (reference sequence). The CDR3 totals 15 residues. V dropped 6 bases and J dropped 8; count of bases not matched to a gene: 11. For the CDR3, the DNA is TGTGCCAGCAGTTTGTCCTGGACAGGGGGCGGGGGCTACACCTTC. Its translation is CASSLSWTGGGGYTF.

This clonotype was picked up many times. The genes are TRBV6-2 or TRBV6-3 and TRBJ2-2; 9 bases match TRBD2. The V and J ends lost 6 bases and 3 bases, in that order; junction bases with no gene match: 5. The germline V gene has CDR1 MNHEY and CDR2 SVGEGT. CDR3 length: 15 residues. The CDR3 DNA is TGTGCCAGCAGGGAAAGCGGGAGGTACACCGGGGAGCTGTTTTTT. The encoded protein is CASRESGRYTGELFF.

As concerns this clonotype: With a much larger clone just one base away, this may be a read error. The rearrangement links TRBV7-8 to TRBJ2-7, with 12 bases fitting TRBD2. Germline loops: CDR1 SGHVS, CDR2 FQNEAQ. After removal of 6 bases from V and 6 bases from J, the junction contained 6 bases not matched to a gene. The CDR3 extends over 14 amino acids. The CDR3 here is CASSLTSGRGEQYF. The CDR3 DNA follows: TGTGCCAGCAGTCTGACTAGCGGGAGAGGCGAGCAGTACTTC.

The J gene is TRBJ2-5, the V gene TRBV28; 8 positions match TRBD1. CDR3 length equals 15 residues. From germline, CDR1 is MDHEN and CDR2 SYDVKM. Trimming at V came to 10 bases and at J to 5 bases, leaving 15 bases not matched to a gene. The CDR3 DNA sequence: TGTGCCACAGGGGGCGGGGCAGGGCCGCGGGAGACCCAGTACTTC. Protein sequence: CATGGGAGPRETQYF.

There are many counts of this clonotype. The V and J genes are TRBV7-9 and TRBJ1-4; D is unresolved. Germline CDR1 SEHNR, CDR2 FQNEAQ (reference sequence). The CDR3 contains 12 residues. V was cut by 3 bases and J by 4 bases, with 3 bases left in between. The CDR3 loop reads CASSFSNEKLFF. CDR3 DNA: TGTGCCAGCAGCTTTAGTAATGAAAAACTGTTTTTT.

This clonotype appeared a single time. The CDR3 loop reads CAWSIRDRPNTIYF. The DNA of the CDR3 is TGTGCCTGGAGTATCCGGGACAGACCAAACACCATATATTTT. The V and J genes are TRBV30 and TRBJ1-3, with 7 bases identical to TRBD1. The CDR3 is 14 amino acids. Germline V lookup: CDR1 GTSNPN, CDR2 SVGIG (reference sequence). The J segment lost 6 bases and the V segment lost 2 bases, leaving 7 bases of the junction unmatched.

The table lists this clonotype with a few counts. CDR3 nucleotides: TGTGCCAGCAGCCGTTGGACAGGGGGGACAGATACGCAGTATTTT. Encoded protein: CASSRWTGGTDTQYF. The chain combines TRBV7-9 with TRBJ2-3, with 10 positions matching TRBD1. This CDR3 has 15 amino acids. Per the germline V gene, CDR1 is SEHNR and CDR2 is FQNEAQ (reference sequence). J lost 3 bases, V lost 5 bases, and 5 bases had no gene match.

In its sample, this clonotype was seen many times. This sequence joins TRBV5-1 and TRBJ2-3, with D uncertain. The V gene's germline CDR1 is SGHRS and CDR2 YFSETQ. The CDR3 is 14 residues long. V lost 0 bases and J 2 bases, leaving 7 bases between the germline ends. The CDR3 region is CASSLEQPTDTQYF. Here the CDR3 DNA reads TGCGCCAGCAGCTTGGAACAGCCCACAGATACGCAGTATTTT.

This clonotype was detected a few times. The chain joins TRBV12-3 or TRBV12-4 to TRBJ1-2; D might be TRBD1 (5 bases). The V gene lost 2 bases and the J gene lost 3 bases, with 13 bases spanning the gap. There are 15 residues in the CDR3. The CDR3 sequence: CASSLPPQGHYGYTF. The CDR3 DNA is TGTGCCAGCAGTTTACCGCCCCAGGGACACTATGGCTACACCTTC.

A few counts support this clonotype. The chain recombines TRBV5-1 with TRBJ2-6; either TRBD1 or TRBD2 may supply D (5 bases each). Germline V gives CDR1 SGHRS, CDR2 YFSETQ. V was trimmed by 2 bases and J by 4 bases, leaving 13 bases between them. The CDR3 length is 16 residues. DNA for the CDR3: TGCGCCAGCAGCTTTCTTGGCGAGGGGGGGGCCAACGTCCTGACTTTC. It codes for CASSFLGEGGANVLTF.

V gene TRBV11-2 combines with J gene TRBJ1-3; TRBD1 matches at 8 bases. The CDR3 consists of 17 residues. Losses at the gene ends were 3 bases for V and 2 bases for J; bases not matched to a gene: 9. CDR1 SGHAT and CDR2 FQNNGV come from the germline V gene. CDR3 sequence: CASSFNRGTGTGNTIYF. CDR3 sequence (DNA): TGTGCCAGCAGCTTTAATAGGGGGACAGGAACTGGAAACACCATATATTTT. Full variable domain (missing parts from reference TRBV11-2 and TRBJ1-3): EAGVAQSPRYKIIEKRQSVAFWCNPISGHATLYWYQQILGQGPKLLIQFQNNGVVDDSQLPKDRFSAERLKGVDSTLKIQPAKLEDSAVYLCASSFNRGTGTGNTIYFGEGSWLTVV.

This clonotype has just a few counts. The rearrangement links TRBV6-1 to TRBJ1-5, with a weak D call TRBD1 (6 bases). CDR1 is MNHNS and CDR2 is SASEGT in the germline V gene. Trimming cost V 6 bases and J 6 bases, with 18 bases left between them. The CDR3 spans 15 residues. The chain's CDR3 is CASRPGRGAVQPQHF. For the CDR3, the DNA is TGTGCCAGCAGACCTGGACGGGGGGCGGTTCAGCCCCAGCATTTT.

The rearrangement uses TRBV28 and TRBJ2-7; 8 bases are a match to TRBD1. CDR1 and CDR2 from the germline V gene are MDHEN and SYDVKM. This CDR3 is 17 amino acids long. After removal of 6 bases from V and 0 bases from J, the junction contained 13 bases not matched to a gene. CDR3 sequence (DNA): TGTGCCAGCAGCCACCTCGGACAGGGATCATCCTCCTACGAGCAGTACTTC. Its protein is CASSHLGQGSSSYEQYF.

This chain joins TRBV19 and TRBJ2-1; D unresolved. Trimming removed 6 bases from V and 8 bases from J, with 11 bases in between. CDR1 and CDR2 (germline): LNHDA, SQIVND (reference sequence). The CDR3 sequence is 12 residues long. The CDR3 sequence is CASSPRWDEQFF. In DNA form, the CDR3 reads TGTGCCAGTAGCCCTAGATGGGATGAGCAGTTCTTC.

The chain uses TRBV11-2 and TRBJ1-1, with 8 positions matching TRBD1. The germline CDR1 and CDR2 sequences are SGHAT and FQNNGV. V dropped 5 bases and J dropped 2; count of bases not matched to a gene: 16. CDR3 length: 18 residues. The CDR3 DNA sequence: TGTGCCAGCAGCCACGAGTTCTCCGGACAGGGCCTTAACACTGAAGCTTTCTTT. Protein: CASSHEFSGQGLNTEAFF. The whole variable domain, filled in from reference TRBV11-2 and TRBJ1-1, reads EAGVAQSPRYKIIEKRQSVAFWCNPISGHATLYWYQQILGQGPKLLIQFQNNGVVDDSQLPKDRFSAERLKGVDSTLKIQPAKLEDSAVYLCASSHEFSGQGLNTEAFFGQGTRLTVV.